Below, 18 T cell receptor beta chains from the same sample are listed, as sequenced in a study of cytomegalovirus exposure and HLA in healthy donors (dated by TCRdb to about 2017). Library construction relied on the immunoSEQ multiplex PCR assay. For the multiplex PCR, a mixture combining 60 forward primers for TCR Vbeta segments and 13 reverse primers for TCR Jbeta segments was used. The immuneACCESS repertoire file appears here via TCRdb, limited to in-frame rearrangements. These files lack a portion of the clones; in checked studies, under half of the deficit traces to unresolved V genes, and the cause of the others is not known. The table for this sample lists about 100,000 clones; 79% of them were counted only once. The ten largest clones represent around 4% of the sample. What was sequenced was PBMCs. These receptors originate from a female donor in good health and CMV-seropositive.

V gene TRBV19 combines with J gene TRBJ2-3; 14 bases align to TRBD2. Germline V gives CDR1 LNHDA, CDR2 SQIVND (reference sequence). With V trimmed by 3 bases and J by 0 bases, 2 bases remained unmatched. The CDR3 spans 17 residues. CDR3 nucleotide sequence: TGTGCCAGTAGTATGACTAGCGGGAGGGCTAGCACAGATACGCAGTATTTT. Translated, it gives CASSMTSGRASTDTQYF.

The CDR3 is CASNTRGFEAKNIQYF. The CDR3 nucleotides read TGTGCCAGCAACACAAGGGGTTTTGAAGCCAAAAACATTCAGTACTTC. The rearrangement joins TRBV5-6 to TRBJ2-4; a weak D match, TRBD1 (5 bases). Trimming left V 6 bases short and J 0 bases short, with 16 bases between. Germline CDR1 and CDR2: SGHDT and YYEEEE. This CDR3 is 16 amino acids long.

This rearrangement joins TRBV7-6 to TRBJ2-5; TRBD2 matches 11 bases. V lost 2 bases, J lost 5 bases, and 10 bases stayed unmatched. The CDR3 spans 17 residues. CDR1 SGHVS and CDR2 FNYEAQ come from the germline V gene. CDR3 in DNA: TGTGCCAGCAGCTTAAGTAGCTTAGCGGGGGGGCGCGAGACCCAGTACTTC. This sequence encodes CASSLSSLAGGRETQYF.

CDR3 amino acids: CASSARFAGAGHEQFF. CDR3 sequence (DNA): TGTGCCAGCAGCGCGCGGTTCGCGGGAGCTGGCCATGAGCAGTTCTTC. The chain links TRBV5-4 to TRBJ2-1, with 7 bases identical to TRBD2. This CDR3 spans 16 amino acids. The germline CDR1 and CDR2 sequences are SGHNT and YYREEE (reference sequence). V dropped 4 bases and J dropped 8; count of bases not matched to a gene: 15. Complete variable domain (other parts from reference TRBV5-4 and TRBJ2-1): ETGVTQSPTHLIKTRGQQVTLRCSSQSGHNTVSWYQQALGQGPQFIFQYYREEENGRGNFPPRFSGLQFPNYSSELNVNALELDDSALYLCASSARFAGAGHEQFFGPGTRLTVL.

This clone turned up a few times. V gene TRBV30 combines with J gene TRBJ2-6; a weak D match, TRBD2 (5 bases). The CDR3 has 17 residues. Germline values: CDR1 GTSNPN, CDR2 SVGIG (reference sequence). V lost 0 bases and J lost 0, with 12 bases in between. The CDR3 sequence is CAWSVFRGGSGANVLTF. Here the CDR3 DNA reads TGTGCCTGGAGTGTATTCCGGGGTGGCTCTGGGGCCAACGTCCTGACTTTC.

The chain combines TRBV6-1 with TRBJ1-5; 7 bases match TRBD1. The CDR3 sequence is 15 residues long. Per the germline V gene, CDR1 is MNHNS and CDR2 is SASEGT. Trimming took 8 bases from V and 4 from J; bases not matched to a gene: 11. DNA for the CDR3: TGTGCCAGCGAGAGGGCCCCAGGGGGTAATCAGCCCCAGCATTTT. It yields the protein CASERAPGGNQPQHF.

In its sample, this clone was seen once. One end of the junction fails to match germline, which may point to a read error. This chain joins TRBV7-2 and TRBJ2-4, with D perhaps TRBD2 (6 bases). The germline V gene encodes CDR1 SGHTA and CDR2 FQGNSA. The CDR3 is 16 amino acids. DNA for the CDR3: TGTGCCAGCAGCTCTTCCGCGGGGTTAGCCAAAAACAGTCAGTACTTC. This encodes CASSSSAGLAKNSQYF.

This sequence joins TRBV4-3 and TRBJ2-1; a weak D match, TRBD2 (5 bases). Germline CDR1 is LGHNA and CDR2 is YSLEER. The V and J ends lost 0 bases and 4 bases respectively, with 16 bases between them. This CDR3 is 17 amino acids long. CDR3 residues: CASSQDLWTPKYNEQFF. CDR3 DNA sequence: TGCGCCAGCAGCCAAGATCTGTGGACTCCCAAGTACAATGAGCAGTTCTTC.

This sequence joins TRBV19 and TRBJ2-7, with 9 bases lining up with TRBD1. V shed 5 bases, J shed 2 bases, and the junction held 10 bases outside the gene matches. Germline CDR1 reads LNHDA; CDR2 reads SQIVND (reference sequence). The CDR3 has 16 residues. The CDR3: CASSRLGDRAPYEQYF. In DNA, the CDR3 is TGTGCCAGTAGTCGTTTGGGGGACAGGGCCCCCTACGAGCAGTACTTC.

The J gene is TRBJ2-5, the V gene TRBV19; a possible D gene is TRBD1 (6 bases). The CDR3 sequence is 14 residues long. Trimming took off 2 bases at V and 3 bases at J, with 10 bases between the two ends. Germline lookup yields CDR1 LNHDA and CDR2 SQIVND (reference sequence). CDR3 residues: CASSIPHREETQYF. The CDR3 DNA is TGTGCCAGTAGTATACCCCACAGGGAAGAGACCCAGTACTTC.

This chain uses TRBV7-2 with TRBJ1-1; a weak D match, TRBD1 (5 bases). Deletions cut 4 bases from V and 1 base from J, with 13 bases between. The V gene's germline CDR1 is SGHTA and CDR2 FQGNSA. This CDR3 has 15 residues. CDR3 sequence (DNA): TGTGCCAGCAGCTCAACCAGGGTTTCGAACACTGAAGCTTTCTTT. This gives the protein CASSSTRVSNTEAFF.

The chain has TRBV7-2 and TRBJ2-6; a possible D gene is TRBD1 (6 bases). The germline V gene has CDR1 SGHTA and CDR2 FQGNSA. The CDR3 has 17 residues. Trimming stripped 8 bases from V and 2 bases from J, with 19 bases between. CDR3 nucleotides: TGTGCCAGCGACTCCAAGACAGGTTTTCCTGGGGCCAACGTCCTGACTTTC. Residues: CASDSKTGFPGANVLTF.

This clone appeared once. The rearrangement joins TRBV5-1 to TRBJ2-3, with D tentatively TRBD2 (6 bases). CDR1 SGHRS and CDR2 YFSETQ come from the germline V gene. The ends were cut back, 4 bases at V and 0 bases at J, with 9 bases in the middle. This CDR3 comprises 14 residues. The CDR3 DNA reads TGCGCCAGCAGCCGGGACTCTAGCACAGATACGCAGTATTTT. Residues: CASSRDSSTDTQYF.

V usage is TRBV9 and J usage is TRBJ2-5; D may be TRBD2 (6 bases). Deletions cut 4 bases from V and 11 bases from J, with 21 bases between. Germline-derived CDR1 and CDR2 are SGDLS and YYNGEE. This CDR3 comprises 14 residues. In DNA, the CDR3 is TGTGCCAGCAGCCCTCAGGCGGGAACTCGAGGGCAGTACTTC. Residues: CASSPQAGTRGQYF. The full variable domain, with the rest looked up from reference TRBV9 and TRBJ2-5, is DSGVTQTPKHLITATGQRVTLRCSPRSGDLSVYWYQQSLDQGLQFLIQYYNGEERAKGNILERFSAQQFPDLHSELNLSSLELGDSALYFCASSPQAGTRGQYFGPGTRLLVL.

This rearrangement joins TRBV29-1 to TRBJ1-4, with 10 nucleotides matching TRBD1. Germline V gives CDR1 SQVTM, CDR2 ANQGSEA. The CDR3 totals 15 residues. The trim removed 6 bases at V and 6 bases at J, leaving 10 bases unmatched. CDR3 protein: CSVDPDGTGDEKLFF. The DNA of the CDR3 is TGCAGCGTCGACCCCGACGGGACAGGGGATGAAAAACTGTTTTTT.

This chain links TRBV30 with TRBJ2-5; D call uncertain. The length of the CDR3 is 13 residues. The V end lost 3 bases, the J end lost 1 base, and 9 bases lay between the germline ends. Germline CDR1 reads GTSNPN; CDR2 reads SVGIG (reference sequence). In DNA, the CDR3 is TGTGCCTGGAGCCGTATCTTCCAAGAGACCCAGTACTTC. It yields the protein CAWSRIFQETQYF.

Only a few counts were recorded for this clone. This rearrangement joins TRBV6-1 to TRBJ1-4; 10 nucleotides align to TRBD1. The germline gives CDR1 MNHNS, CDR2 SASEGT. CDR3 size: 13 residues. V dropped 5 bases and J dropped 10; count of bases not matched to a gene: 4. Here the CDR3 reads CASSQGQGGKLFF. As DNA, the CDR3 is TGTGCCAGCAGTCAAGGACAGGGGGGAAAACTGTTTTTT.

The rearrangement joins TRBV19 to TRBJ2-7, with 8 bases lining up with TRBD1. The germline gives CDR1 LNHDA, CDR2 SQIVND (reference sequence). Trimming took 3 bases from V and 6 from J; bases not matched to a gene: 7. The length of the CDR3 is 14 residues. Here the CDR3 reads CASSIGTGGFEQYF. In nucleotides, the CDR3 is TGTGCCAGTAGTATTGGAACAGGGGGTTTCGAGCAGTACTTC.